This T cell receptor (beta chain) is from a study of blood T cell repertoires in COVID-19. Germline CDR1 reads SGHNT; CDR2 reads YYREEE (reference sequence). The CDR3 loop spans 17 amino acids. Trimming at V came to 4 bases and at J to 2 bases, leaving 9 bases not matched to a gene. Assay: immunoSEQ multiplex PCR; the TCRdb copy retains only in-frame clones and omits some. Of about 160,000 clones listed, around 84% were seen once; the top ten hold roughly a fifth. This chain joins TRBV5-4 and TRBJ2-7, with 13 nucleotides matching TRBD2. The receptor comes from a woman aged 80 or over with acute or convalescent COVID-19. Sequenced sample: peripheral blood. CDR3 amino acids: CASSQQVTSGRAYEQYF. CDR3 nucleotide sequence: TGTGCCAGCAGCCAACAAGTAACTAGCGGGAGGGCCTACGAGCAGTACTTC.